One sample yielded the 8 T cell receptor beta chains listed below, sequenced in a study of CD8 T cells in Susac syndrome. With random hexamers, reverse transcription was performed on roughly 0.45 to 1 ug of RNA. One entry per CDR3 protein results from TCRdb running MiXCR on the immunoSEQ multiplex PCR reads. The repertoire consists of 350,000 to 550,000 distinct CDR3 sequences, with about 85% occurring once and the leading ten covering around 0.12%. The specimen sequenced was CD8+ T cells from PBMCs. These receptors were collected from a human donor with multiple sclerosis.

The rearrangement joins TRBV7-9 to TRBJ2-6, with 7 bases matching TRBD1. Losses at the gene ends were 5 bases for V and 0 bases for J; bases not matched to a gene: 10. Germline V gene data show CDR1 as SEHNR and CDR2 as FQNEAQ (reference sequence). The CDR3 is made up of 18 amino acids. Here the CDR3 DNA reads TGTGCCAGCAGCCTAGATTGGACAGGCAGCTCTGGGGCCAACGTCCTGACTTTC. Its translation: CASSLDWTGSSGANVLTF.

The V call is TRBV28, the J call TRBJ2-7; TRBD2 might be the D (6 bases). Germline loops: CDR1 MDHEN, CDR2 SYDVKM. Trimming took off 6 bases at V and 6 bases at J, with 12 bases between the two ends. The CDR3 covers 12 residues. CDR3 in amino acids: CASRGTFTEQYF. DNA of the CDR3: TGTGCCAGCAGAGGGACTTTCACCGAGCAGTACTTC.

The chain links TRBV10-1 to TRBJ2-7, with TRBD1 identical over 8 bases. The CDR3 has 15 amino acids. V was pared by 2 bases and J by 2 bases, with 5 bases of the junction left unmatched. CDR1 is WNHNN and CDR2 is SYGVQD in the germline V gene (reference sequence). The CDR3 sequence is CASSEIRQGPYEQYF. The CDR3 DNA sequence: TGCGCCAGCAGTGAGATCCGACAGGGGCCCTACGAGCAGTACTTC.

This clonotype appeared once. This chain joins TRBV24-1 and TRBJ2-1, with 7 bases aligning to TRBD2. J lost 2 bases, V lost 7 bases, and 1 base had no gene match. The CDR3 contains 13 residues. Looked up from germline, CDR1 is KGHDR and CDR2 is SFDVKD. The CDR3 sequence is CATSGGTYNEQFF. The CDR3 nucleotides read TGTGCCACCAGCGGGGGGACCTACAATGAGCAGTTCTTC.

The chain has TRBV12-3 or TRBV12-4 and TRBJ2-3; D might be TRBD2 (7 bases). The CDR3 sequence is 13 residues long. V lost 8 bases and J 1 base, leaving 10 bases between the germline ends. The CDR3 coding sequence is TGTGCCAGCGAGGGGGGGCGCACAGATACGCAGTATTTT. Translation gives CASEGGRTDTQYF.

The chain recombines TRBV9 with TRBJ2-2; 7 positions agree with TRBD2. Per the germline V gene, CDR1 is SGDLS and CDR2 is YYNGEE. The trim removed 0 bases at V and 11 bases at J, leaving 10 bases unmatched. The CDR3 has 15 amino acids. As DNA, the CDR3 is TGTGCCAGCAGCGTAGGGCCTAGCGGCTCCGTTGAGCTGTTTTTT. This translates into CASSVGPSGSVELFF.

CDR3 in DNA: TGTGCCAGCAGTTCGGGCGACACCCTCACAGATACGCAGTATTTT. Translating it yields CASSSGDTLTDTQYF. The genes are TRBV28 and TRBJ2-3; D is unclear. Looked up from germline, CDR1 is MDHEN and CDR2 is SYDVKM. The V end was cut by 4 bases, the J end by 2 bases, with 13 bases between. There are 15 residues in the CDR3.

The rearrangement joins TRBV4-1 to TRBJ2-1, with TRBD2 matching over 7 bases. V shed 4 bases and J 3 bases; nucleotides not matched to a gene: 6. Germline V lookup: CDR1 MGHRA, CDR2 YSYEKL. This CDR3 has 15 residues. In DNA form, the CDR3 reads TGCGCCAGCAGCCTTTCGGGAGGCCGCTACAATGAGCAGTTCTTC. Translated, it gives CASSLSGGRYNEQFF.